The clone carrying this TCR beta chain was counted a few times. CDR1 is MNHEY and CDR2 is SVGAGI in the germline V gene. V was trimmed by 6 bases and J by 4 bases, leaving 18 bases between them. There are 16 residues in the CDR3. The entry originates in a study of T-cell memory formation after mild COVID-19. Whole-study context: Largely, TCR clusters stayed within a single donor.

TCRdb reprocessed the 5' RACE reads via MiXCR and lists one record per CDR3 protein. The sample shows about 350,000 distinct CDR3 sequences, roughly an eighth of them seen only once. This receptor was identified in a man aged 18 to 30 who had mild COVID-19 (a few samples of this study predate the infection). Cell type and time point are not known. The sample taken for sequencing was PBMCs or a T cell subset sorted from them (not recorded which). This chain joins TRBV6-5 and TRBJ2-2; D perhaps matches TRBD2 (7 bases). The CDR3 nucleotides read TGTGCCAGCAGCTGGGGGGCGGGGGCCGGCACCGGGGAGCTGTTTTTT. Amino acids: CASSWGAGAGTGELFF.